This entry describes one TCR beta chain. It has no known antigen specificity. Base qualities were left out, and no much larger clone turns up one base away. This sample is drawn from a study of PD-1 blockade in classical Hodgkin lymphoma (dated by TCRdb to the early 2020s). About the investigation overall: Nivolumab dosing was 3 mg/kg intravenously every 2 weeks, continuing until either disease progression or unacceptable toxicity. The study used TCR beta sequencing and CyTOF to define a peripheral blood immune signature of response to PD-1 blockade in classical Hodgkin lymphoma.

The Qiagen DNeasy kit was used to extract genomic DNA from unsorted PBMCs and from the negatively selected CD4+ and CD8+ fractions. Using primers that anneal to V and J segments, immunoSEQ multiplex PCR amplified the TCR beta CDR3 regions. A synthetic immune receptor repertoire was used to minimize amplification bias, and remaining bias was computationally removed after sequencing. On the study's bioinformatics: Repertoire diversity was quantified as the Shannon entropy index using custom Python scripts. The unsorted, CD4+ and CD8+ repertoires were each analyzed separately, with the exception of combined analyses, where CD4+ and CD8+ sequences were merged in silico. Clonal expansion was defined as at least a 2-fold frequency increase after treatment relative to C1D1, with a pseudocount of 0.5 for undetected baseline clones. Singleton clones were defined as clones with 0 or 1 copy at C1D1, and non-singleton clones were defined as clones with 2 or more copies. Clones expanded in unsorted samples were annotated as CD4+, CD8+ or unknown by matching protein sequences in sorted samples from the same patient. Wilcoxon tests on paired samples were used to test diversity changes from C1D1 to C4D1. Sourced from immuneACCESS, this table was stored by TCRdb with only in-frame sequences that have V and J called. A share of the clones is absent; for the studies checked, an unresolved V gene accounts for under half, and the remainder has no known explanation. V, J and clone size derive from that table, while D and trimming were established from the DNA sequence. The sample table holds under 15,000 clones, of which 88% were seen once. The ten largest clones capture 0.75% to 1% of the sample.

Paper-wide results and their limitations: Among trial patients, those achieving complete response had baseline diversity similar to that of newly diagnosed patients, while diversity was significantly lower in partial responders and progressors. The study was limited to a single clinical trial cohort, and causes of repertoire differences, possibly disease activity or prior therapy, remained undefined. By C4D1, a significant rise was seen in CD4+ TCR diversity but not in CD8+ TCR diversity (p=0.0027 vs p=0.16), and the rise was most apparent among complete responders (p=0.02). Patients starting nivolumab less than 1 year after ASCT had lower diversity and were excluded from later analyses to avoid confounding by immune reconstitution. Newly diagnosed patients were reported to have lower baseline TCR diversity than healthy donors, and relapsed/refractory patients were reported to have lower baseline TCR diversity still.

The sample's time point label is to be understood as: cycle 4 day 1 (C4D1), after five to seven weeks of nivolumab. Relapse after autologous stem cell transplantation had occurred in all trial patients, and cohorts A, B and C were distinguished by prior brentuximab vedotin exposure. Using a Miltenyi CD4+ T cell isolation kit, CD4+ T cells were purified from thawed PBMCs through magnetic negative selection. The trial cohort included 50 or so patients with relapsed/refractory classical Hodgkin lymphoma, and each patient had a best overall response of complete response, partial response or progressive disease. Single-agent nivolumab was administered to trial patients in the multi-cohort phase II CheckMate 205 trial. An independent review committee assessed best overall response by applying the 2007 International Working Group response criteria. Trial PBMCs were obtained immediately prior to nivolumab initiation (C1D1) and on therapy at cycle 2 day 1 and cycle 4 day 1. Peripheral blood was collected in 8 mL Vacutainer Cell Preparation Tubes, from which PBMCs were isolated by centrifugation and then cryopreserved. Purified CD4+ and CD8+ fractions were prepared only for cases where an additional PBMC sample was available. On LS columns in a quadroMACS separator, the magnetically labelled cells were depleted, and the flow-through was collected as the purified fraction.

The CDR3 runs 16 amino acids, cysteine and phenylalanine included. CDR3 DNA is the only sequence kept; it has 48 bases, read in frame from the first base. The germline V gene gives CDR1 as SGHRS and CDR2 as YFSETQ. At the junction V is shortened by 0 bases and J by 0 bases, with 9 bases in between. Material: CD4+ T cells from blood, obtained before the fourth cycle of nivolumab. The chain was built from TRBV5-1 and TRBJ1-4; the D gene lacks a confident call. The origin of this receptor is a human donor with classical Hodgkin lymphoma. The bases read TGCGCCAGCAGCTTGGCACACACAACAACTAATGAAAAACTGTTTTTT. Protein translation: CASSLAHTTTNEKLFF.